This TCR beta chain was profiled in a study of T cell clonotyping in hematopoietic cell transplantation. Study summary: Cytoreduction preceded collection of pretransplant recipient samples.

As for time point: recipient sample about 28 days before transplant, after cytoreduction. In germline, CDR1 is LGHNA, CDR2 YSLEER. Trimming took off 1 base at V and 4 bases at J, with 8 bases between the two ends. The CDR3 is made up of 13 amino acids. This table comes from immunoSEQ multiplex PCR, and its TCRdb copy is limited to in-frame clones, with some not included. The table has about 29,000 clones, approximately 80% seen once; the top ten hold less than 7.5%. This TCR was sampled from a woman in her twenties or thirties with chronic myeloid leukemia. Some clones in this sample may be carry-over from other donors' samples. The sequencing used peripheral blood mononuclear cells, collected before stem cell transplant. The chain couples TRBV4-3 to TRBJ2-7; D not certain. CDR3 protein: CASSQGPYYEQYF. DNA of the CDR3: TGCGCCAGCAGCCAAGGACCCTATTACGAGCAGTACTTC.